One sample yielded the 22 T cell receptor beta chains listed below, sequenced in a study of T cells in Graves' hyperthyroidism and ophthalmopathy. TCR beta CDR3 regions were amplified from RNA. The HTBI primer set served for first-round RT-PCR of the TCR CDR3. TCRdb reprocessed the multiplex PCR reads with MiXCR, giving one entry per CDR3 protein. The sample comprises approximately 410,000 distinct CDR3 sequences, roughly 15% of which are singletons, and under 15% rests with the top ten. Sequencing used blood. The receptors were gathered from a man between 18 and 29 years old with Graves' ophthalmopathy.

The chain joins TRBV7-9 to TRBJ2-7; no reliable D call. CDR1 and CDR2 (germline): SEHNR, FQNEAQ (reference sequence). Trimming pared 4 bases from V and 0 bases from J, leaving 7 bases between. The CDR3 totals 13 residues. The CDR3 reads CASSSKSSYEQYF. DNA for the CDR3: TGTGCCAGCAGCTCTAAGAGCTCCTACGAGCAGTACTTC.

This clonotype was detected many times. The chain has TRBV5-1 and TRBJ2-7; TRBD2 matches 9 bases. The CDR3 has 14 amino acids. Per germline, CDR1 SGHRS and CDR2 YFSETQ. The trim removed 2 bases at V and 2 bases at J, leaving 2 bases unmatched. CDR3 amino acids: CASSFASGAYEQYF. The CDR3 DNA follows: TGCGCCAGCAGCTTCGCTAGCGGGGCCTACGAGCAGTACTTC. The full variable domain, its missing parts supplied by reference TRBV5-1 and TRBJ2-7, is KAGVTQTPRYLIKTRGQQVTLSCSPISGHRSVSWYQQTPGQGLQFLFEYFSETQRNKGNFPGRFSGRQFSNSRSEMNVSTLELGDSALYLCASSFASGAYEQYFGPGTRLTVT.

This clonotype was picked up a small number of times. This chain uses TRBV4-1 with TRBJ1-2; TRBD1 is a possible D gene (6 bases). Germline V gives CDR1 MGHRA, CDR2 YSYEKL. Deletions cut 1 base from V and 0 bases from J, with 12 bases between. There are 16 residues in the CDR3. The CDR3 nucleotides are TGCGCCAGCAGCCAAGTGGAGGGGGACGCTAACTATGGCTACACCTTC. This gives the protein CASSQVEGDANYGYTF.

This clonotype came up many times. CDR3 nucleotide sequence: TGTGCCAGCAGTCACTCGACTAGCGGGAGTGAGACCCAGTACTTC. Translated: CASSHSTSGSETQYF. V gene TRBV12-3 or TRBV12-4 combines with J gene TRBJ2-5; 12 nucleotides line up with TRBD2. The J segment lost 5 bases and the V segment lost 5 bases, leaving 6 bases of the junction unmatched. CDR3 length: 15 residues.

The chain joins TRBV6-1 to TRBJ2-3, with a tentative D call TRBD2 (5 bases). The CDR3 sequence is 15 residues long. Trimming left V 5 bases short and J 1 base short, with 13 bases between. Germline loops: CDR1 MNHNS, CDR2 SASEGT. The CDR3 DNA sequence: TGTGCCAGCAGTCCCGATGACTACCGCACAGATACGCAGTATTTT. Translated: CASSPDDYRTDTQYF.

The gene calls are TRBV19 and TRBJ2-7; 11 nucleotides match TRBD1. Trimming took 5 bases from V and 4 from J; bases not matched to a gene: 7. This CDR3 is 15 amino acids long. The germline V gene encodes CDR1 LNHDA and CDR2 SQIVND (reference sequence). CDR3 sequence reads: CASSGGQGVMYEQYF. CDR3 sequence (DNA): TGTGCCAGTAGTGGGGGACAGGGGGTAATGTACGAGCAGTACTTC.

This clonotype was counted ten times or more. The V call is TRBV7-8, the J call TRBJ1-1; D unresolved. Germline CDR1 SGHVS, CDR2 FQNEAQ. V was clipped by 5 bases and J by 3 bases, with 13 bases between them. This CDR3 is built from 14 residues. The CDR3 DNA sequence: TGTGCCAGCAGCCCCTACGGGGTGGACACTGAAGCTTTCTTT. It yields the protein CASSPYGVDTEAFF.

This clonotype was detected ten times or more. The chain has TRBV2 and TRBJ1-5; no reliable D call. V lost 5 bases and J lost 0, with 17 bases in between. Germline V lookup: CDR1 SNHLY, CDR2 FYNNEI. This CDR3 spans 17 amino acids. The CDR3 DNA sequence: TGTGCCAGCAGTTACAATTTCTGGACTTATAGCAATCAGCCCCAGCATTTT. Its protein product is CASSYNFWTYSNQPQHF.

This clonotype was seen ten or more times. This sequence joins TRBV6-1 and TRBJ2-4, with 9 bases identical to TRBD1. The CDR3 sequence is 15 residues long. V lost 6 bases to trimming and J lost 9 bases; unmatched junction nucleotides: 12. CDR1 is MNHNS, CDR2 SASEGT, per germline. CDR3 nucleotide sequence: TGTGCCAGCAGCGATCCCGGGACAGGGATTTTCATTCAGTACTTC. This translates into CASSDPGTGIFIQYF.

This clonotype was counted many times. The genes are TRBV5-1 and TRBJ1-2, with unresolved D. V was cut by 4 bases and J by 14 bases, with 9 bases left in between. The length of the CDR3 is 9 residues. The germline gives CDR1 SGHRS, CDR2 YFSETQ. The DNA of the CDR3 is TGCGCCAGCAGCGGCAGTGAGACCTTC. It specifies CASSGSETF.

This clonotype was counted only a few times. This sequence joins TRBV7-8 and TRBJ1-5; unclear D gene. This CDR3 has 17 residues. Per the germline V gene, CDR1 is SGHVS and CDR2 is FQNEAQ. V gave up 1 base and J gave up 0 bases, with 13 bases separating them. CDR3 protein: CASSLGVRHFSNQPQHF. The CDR3 coding sequence is TGTGCCAGCAGCTTAGGTGTAAGACATTTTAGCAATCAGCCCCAGCATTTT.

This clonotype was counted between two and nine times. J is TRBJ1-6 and V is TRBV30, with D maybe TRBD1 (5 bases). Germline V gene data show CDR1 as GTSNPN and CDR2 as SVGIG (reference sequence). The CDR3 loop spans 15 amino acids. V was shortened by 1 base and J by 6 bases, with 13 bases between the two germline ends. The CDR3 bases are TGTGCCTGGAGTGGTGGGGGAATTCTTAATTCACCCCTCCACTTT. Translating gives CAWSGGGILNSPLHF.

The J gene is TRBJ2-2, the V gene TRBV15; D call uncertain. The length of the CDR3 is 15 residues. CDR1 LNHNV and CDR2 YYDKDF come from the germline V gene (reference sequence). Trimming left V 1 base short and J 7 bases short, with 13 bases between. The CDR3 coding sequence is TGTGCCACCAGCAGAGGACCTGGTGGGGTCGGGGAGCTGTTTTTT. It encodes CATSRGPGGVGELFF.

Many counts were recorded for this clonotype. The V call is TRBV5-1, the J call TRBJ2-3; 11 bases match TRBD2. Trimming cost V 4 bases and J 2 bases; bases outside gene matches: 12. The CDR3 runs 18 residues. CDR1 is SGHRS, CDR2 YFSETQ, per germline. CDR3 nucleotide sequence: TGCGCCAGCAGCCCTTACCTGATAGCGGGGGGGCCCACAGATACGCAGTATTTT. Its translation: CASSPYLIAGGPTDTQYF.

This clonotype was picked up many times. The rearrangement joins TRBV30 to TRBJ2-7; D may correspond to TRBD1 or TRBD2 (5 bases each). CDR1 is GTSNPN and CDR2 is SVGIG in the germline V gene (reference sequence). CDR3 size: 13 residues. The CDR3 is CASLGAGPYEQYF. The CDR3 DNA is TGTGCGAGCCTTGGGGCGGGTCCCTACGAGCAGTACTTC.

This clonotype was seen a handful of times. The V call is TRBV9, the J call TRBJ1-2; 9 bases align to TRBD1. Looked up from germline, CDR1 is SGDLS and CDR2 is YYNGEE. The CDR3 contains 16 residues. Trimming took 3 bases from V and 6 from J; bases not matched to a gene: 12. The CDR3 protein is CASSGGQGKSVDGYTF. The DNA of the CDR3 is TGTGCCAGCAGCGGGGGACAGGGCAAATCGGTAGATGGCTACACCTTC.

In the case of this clonotype: A much larger clone is a single base away; this may be a read error. This sequence joins TRBV9 and TRBJ2-5; 8 nucleotides match TRBD1. This CDR3 is built from 15 residues. Germline-derived CDR1 and CDR2 are SGDLS and YYNGEE. CDR3 in amino acids: CASSAHGQGQETKYF. The DNA for the CDR3 is TGTGCCAGCAGCGCCCACGGACAGGGACAAGAGACCAAGTACTTC.

The table lists this clonotype with a few counts. J is TRBJ1-1 and V is TRBV7-9, with TRBD1 matching 9 bases. With V trimmed by 4 bases and J by 5 bases, 8 bases remained unmatched. Germline V lookup: CDR1 SEHNR, CDR2 FQNEAQ (reference sequence). This CDR3 comprises 15 residues. The CDR3 spells CASSYGTGRVTEAFF. The CDR3, as DNA: TGTGCCAGCAGCTACGGGACAGGGAGAGTAACTGAAGCTTTCTTT.

This clonotype was seen ten or more times. V usage is TRBV6-2 or TRBV6-3 and J usage is TRBJ2-1, with 12 bases fitting TRBD2. There are 17 residues in the CDR3. Losses at the gene ends were 0 bases for V and 4 bases for J; bases not matched to a gene: 4. Germline V gene lookup returns CDR1 MNHEY and CDR2 SVGEGT. The CDR3 here is CASSYSKLAGGYNEQFF. CDR3 in DNA: TGTGCCAGCAGTTACTCGAAACTAGCGGGAGGTTACAATGAGCAGTTCTTC.

V usage is TRBV4-1 and J usage is TRBJ1-5, with 7 nucleotides matching TRBD1. The V segment lost 5 bases and the J segment 3 bases; nucleotides outside the gene matches: 7. The CDR3 is 15 residues long. CDR1 is MGHRA, CDR2 YSYEKL, per germline. The CDR3 DNA sequence: TGCGCCAGCAGCGTCGACAGGGCCTCCAATCAGCCCCAGCATTTT. Protein: CASSVDRASNQPQHF.

The genes are TRBV7-9 and TRBJ2-7, with 7 bases lining up with TRBD1. After removal of 5 bases from V and 0 bases from J, the junction contained 7 bases not matched to a gene. The CDR3 runs to 15 residues. Germline CDR1 and CDR2: SEHNR and FQNEAQ (reference sequence). Written as DNA, the CDR3 is TGTGCCAGCAGCCACAACAGGGGATACTCCTACGAGCAGTACTTC. Its translation is CASSHNRGYSYEQYF.

This clonotype was seen a handful of times. The DNA of the CDR3 is TGCGCCAGCAAAAACCGGGACAGCTCTGGAAACACCATATATTTT. This translates into CASKNRDSSGNTIYF. The chain is built from TRBV4-1 and TRBJ1-3; 7 bases line up with TRBD1. V shed 7 bases, J shed 0 bases, and the junction held 6 bases outside the gene matches. Looked up from germline, CDR1 is MGHRA and CDR2 is YSYEKL. CDR3 length: 15 residues.